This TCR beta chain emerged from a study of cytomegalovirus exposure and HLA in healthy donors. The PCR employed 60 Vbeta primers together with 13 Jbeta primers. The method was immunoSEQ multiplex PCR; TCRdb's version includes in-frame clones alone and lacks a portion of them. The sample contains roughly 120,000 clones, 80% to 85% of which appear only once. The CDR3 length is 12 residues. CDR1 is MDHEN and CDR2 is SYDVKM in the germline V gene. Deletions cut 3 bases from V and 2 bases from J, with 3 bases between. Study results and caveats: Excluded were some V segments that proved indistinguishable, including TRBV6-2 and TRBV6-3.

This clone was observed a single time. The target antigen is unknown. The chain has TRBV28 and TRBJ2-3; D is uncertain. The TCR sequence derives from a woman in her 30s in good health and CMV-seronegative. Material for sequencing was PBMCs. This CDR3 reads CASSFFTDTQYF. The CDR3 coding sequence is TGTGCCAGCAGTTTCTTCACAGATACGCAGTATTTT.